This T cell receptor beta chain was recovered during a study of T cell repertoires in cytomegalovirus infection (dated by TCRdb to between 2018 and 2021). With respect to the entire study: Because public TCR beta signatures pointed to carriage of CMV infection together with the matching HLA type, the HLA type of each donor mattered for the analysis. Study-level results and caveats: Carriers of CMV infection plus the relevant HLA type were discriminated by the cumulative frequency of public TCR beta family members in the study cohort and in an independent roughly 370-donor cohort. The ex vivo response was dominated by HLA-C-restricted CMV-specific TCR beta clonotypes, which also provided the single most frequent clonotype in two of eight donors.

The CDR3 spans 14 residues, from the cysteine through the phenylalanine. Of all the DNA, just the CDR3 is kept, 42 bases in frame from base 1. V was cut back by 1 base and J by 3 bases, leaving a gap of 7 bases between them. Per the germline V gene, SGHTA is the CDR1 and FQGNSA is the CDR2. This clonotype came up a few times. The antigen this receptor binds is unknown. No base quality information exists; no much larger clone differs at one position. For sequencing, an Illumina HiSeq 1500 was employed. The public reads were reprocessed in TCRdb via fastp at Q25 and MiXCR, keeping in-frame beta chains. Each entry is one CDR3 protein sequence, shown with its most common DNA and genes. This sample comprises 680,000 or so distinct CDR3 sequences, about 40% of them detected only once. About 2.8% of the sample comes from the top ten.

The receptor comes from a human donor in good health (CMV status not recorded). Some clones in this sample may be carry-over from other donors' samples. The receptor chain draws on TRBV7-2 and TRBJ1-3, with TRBD1 as a weak D call on 5 bases. The sequenced sample was PBMCs. The DNA sequence is TGTGCCAGCAGCTTAGGCAGGGTTGGAAACACCATATATTTT. It translates as CASSLGRVGNTIYF.